This TCR beta chain originates from a study of blood T cell repertoires in COVID-19. V was pared by 0 bases and J by 6 bases, with 4 bases of the junction left unmatched. The CDR3 has 15 amino acids. Germline CDR1 SGHTA, CDR2 FQGNSA. Authors' methods: Nucleated cell counts were estimated from reference gene primer amplification. Assay used: immunoSEQ multiplex PCR; TCRdb lists only in-frame clones, some missing. The D gene and trimming were derived from the DNA, and the V and J assignments and clone size from that table. Here the sample spans roughly 200,000 clones, roughly three quarters being singletons.

The material sequenced was peripheral blood. The source of this sequence is a woman between 50 and 59 years old with active or convalescent COVID-19. V and J are TRBV7-2 and TRBJ2-1; 8 bases align to TRBD2. CDR3 residues: CASSLAHSGSNEQFF. The DNA for the CDR3 is TGTGCCAGCAGCTTAGCGCACAGCGGGAGCAATGAGCAGTTCTTC.